This T cell receptor (beta chain) was recovered during a study of blood T cells in healthy people across ages. Whole-study findings and limits: With age, beta diversity per million T cells declined roughly linearly, significantly by about 40.

A sample-barcoded 5' primer and a J-beta primer mix were used in a second PCR of about 7 to 12 cycles. Each cDNA molecule was tagged by a template-switch adaptor with 12 random nucleotides. TCRdb re-derived calls from the 5' RACE reads in MiXCR, one entry per CDR3 protein. The repertoire holds about 1.8 million distinct CDR3 sequences, with about 50% as singletons. Regarding this clonotype: Antigen specificity is unknown.

V gave up 3 bases and J gave up 2 bases, with 10 bases separating them. CDR1 is LGHNA, CDR2 YNFKEQ, per germline. CDR3 length equals 14 residues. The donors, all healthy, were Caucasians living in Russia, aged about 6 to 90. The source of this sequence is a woman aged 40 to 50 in good health. The sequenced material came from blood. This chain joins TRBV4-2 and TRBJ1-2; no clear D gene. Here the CDR3 DNA reads TGTGCCAGCAGCCAGCCCAGCGTAAACTATGGCTACACCTTC. The encoded protein is CASSQPSVNYGYTF.